The 5 T cell receptor beta chains below all came from one sample that was sequenced in a study of blood T cell repertoires in COVID-19. Here immunoSEQ multiplex PCR was the method, and the copy in TCRdb shows in-frame clones only, minus some. The repertoire holds approximately 53,000 clones, with roughly 90% as singletons. Specimen: peripheral blood. Source of these receptors: an elderly woman with COVID-19, enrolled during active disease.

V usage is TRBV27 and J usage is TRBJ2-1; D is perhaps TRBD2 (7 bases). V was clipped by 5 bases and J by 9 bases, with 32 bases between them. CDR3 length: 19 residues. CDR1 and CDR2 (germline): MNHEY, SMNVEV (reference sequence). In DNA, the CDR3 is TGTGCCAGCAGTCCCTTCGAGGGGGACTACCCTTTGCCTCCATTTGAGCAGTTCTTC. Protein product: CASSPFEGDYPLPPFEQFF.

The chain recombines TRBV3-1 (or the pseudogene TRBV3-2) with TRBJ1-1; D ambiguous. The germline gives CDR1 LGHDT, CDR2 YNNKEL (reference sequence). V gave up 0 bases and J gave up 1 base, with 9 bases separating them. The CDR3 runs to 15 residues. The CDR3 here is CASSQDLTANTEAFF. The CDR3 DNA is TGTGCCAGCAGCCAAGATTTAACAGCGAACACTGAAGCTTTCTTT.

The genes are TRBV10-3 and TRBJ2-7; D perhaps matches TRBD2 (6 bases). CDR3 length: 15 residues. The germline gives CDR1 ENHRY, CDR2 SYGVKD. The V end lost 3 bases, the J end lost 0 bases, and 12 bases lay between the germline ends. CDR3: CAISDRDGGSYEQYF. CDR3 DNA: TGTGCCATCAGTGACAGGGACGGGGGCTCCTACGAGCAGTACTTC.

Only one count was recorded for this clone. The chain uses TRBV27 and TRBJ2-3; D is perhaps TRBD2 (5 bases). Germline V gene sequence: CDR1 MNHEY, CDR2 SMNVEV (reference sequence). V was cut by 2 bases and J by 3 bases, with 18 bases left in between. The CDR3 totals 17 residues. CDR3 coding DNA: TGTGCCAGCAGTTTAGCCCGGAGGAGGCTCCCGACAGATACGCAGTATTTT. Its protein is CASSLARRRLPTDTQYF.

V usage is TRBV19 and J usage is TRBJ2-1; 10 bases fit TRBD2. Germline trimming cut 0 bases from V and 0 bases from J; bases unmatched to any gene: 11. This CDR3 spans 20 amino acids. CDR1 is LNHDA and CDR2 is SQIVND in the germline V gene (reference sequence). CDR3 sequence (DNA): TGTGCCAGTAGTATAGATCCAGCGGGGGGGCCGCGTCCCTCCTACAATGAGCAGTTCTTC. This codes for CASSIDPAGGPRPSYNEQFF.